The clone carrying this TCR beta chain was observed a handful of times. Antigen specificity is unknown. Generated by immunoSEQ multiplex PCR, the TCRdb table keeps only in-frame clones and is missing some. The sample contains under 200,000 clones, around 92% of which appear only once. This entry comes from a study of cytomegalovirus exposure and HLA in healthy donors. Study-wide results and limits: The study designated fewer than 200 TCR beta chains cytomegalovirus-associated. While the bulk of TCR sequences proved rare, some public TCRs turned up in many donors. Specific recognition of CMV antigens was confirmed in vitro for a few chains (all CMV-associated).

The CDR3 totals 16 residues. CDR1 is SEHNR, CDR2 FQNEAQ, per germline (reference sequence). Trimming cost V 3 bases and J 0 bases, with 11 bases left between them. The donors were part of the 120-subject validation cohort, which stood apart from the 666-subject first cohort. The sample consisted of PBMCs. The TCR comes from a man in his late teens or twenties in good health and CMV-seropositive. This chain links TRBV7-9 with TRBJ1-4; TRBD1 is a possible D gene (6 bases). The CDR3 nucleotides read TGTGCCAGCAGCTTGGACAGTTTAGCAACTAATGAAAAACTGTTTTTT. Its protein is CASSLDSLATNEKLFF. Drawing the rest from reference TRBV7-9 and TRBJ1-4, the complete variable domain is DTGVSQNPRHKITKRGQNVTFRCDPISEHNRLYWYRQTLGQGPEFLTYFQNEAQLEKSRLLSDRFSAERPKGSFSTLEIQRTEQGDSAMYLCASSLDSLATNEKLFFGSGTQLSVL.